These 21 T cell receptor beta chains originate from one sample sequenced in a study of T cells expressing NK-cell markers. TCRdb reprocessed the 5' RACE reads; each CDR3 protein has one entry and no DNA is given. Recorded for this sample: some 440,000 distinct CDR3 sequences. Sequences were obtained from blood T cells: a sorted CD56 or NKG2C T cell subset, CD4+ or CD8+ T cells, or bulk PBMC T cells (not recorded which). These receptors all stem from a woman in her fifties or sixties in good health.

The chain couples TRBV5-1 to TRBJ2-5; absent DNA, TCRdb's TRBD1 call cannot be checked. The V gene's germline CDR1 is SGHRS and CDR2 YFSETQ. The CDR3 runs 16 residues. The CDR3 here is CASSLGTLGGQETQYF.

The genes are TRBV7-2 and TRBJ2-3; lacking DNA, the TRBD2 call made by TCRdb goes unchecked. The CDR3 contains 17 residues. Germline CDR1 and CDR2: SGHTA and FQGNSA. CDR3 in amino acids: CASSLDISGSSTDTQYF.

The chain uses TRBV5-1 and TRBJ2-7; absent DNA, TCRdb's TRBD2 call cannot be checked. This CDR3 is built from 14 residues. Looked up from germline, CDR1 is SGHRS and CDR2 is YFSETQ. The CDR3 sequence is CASSSLAGIYEQYF. The full variable domain, rest sourced from reference TRBV5-1 and TRBJ2-7, is KAGVTQTPRYLIKTRGQQVTLSCSPISGHRSVSWYQQTPGQGLQFLFEYFSETQRNKGNFPGRFSGRQFSNSRSEMNVSTLELGDSALYLCASSSLAGIYEQYFGPGTRLTVT.

The genes are TRBV3-1 and TRBJ1-3. CDR1 LGHDT and CDR2 YNNKEL come from the germline V gene (reference sequence). This CDR3 spans 13 amino acids. The CDR3: CASSSIGGNTIYF.

The V and J genes are TRBV10-3 and TRBJ2-2; TCRdb calls TRBD1, which cannot be checked without DNA. From germline, CDR1 is ENHRY and CDR2 SYGVKD. This CDR3 spans 14 amino acids. The CDR3 sequence: CAISEPAGRRELFF.

V gene TRBV9 combines with J gene TRBJ2-7; as DNA is missing, the TRBD2 call by TCRdb cannot be tested. Looked up from germline, CDR1 is SGDLS and CDR2 is YYNGEE. The length of the CDR3 is 16 residues. CDR3 loop: CASSVGGETGVAEQYF.

The chain links TRBV9 to TRBJ2-3; no DNA is available, so the TRBD2 call from TCRdb remains unchecked. The CDR3 runs 15 residues. Per the germline V gene, CDR1 is SGDLS and CDR2 is YYNGEE. This CDR3 reads CASSVVGTFTDTQYF.

This rearrangement joins TRBV29-1 to TRBJ2-6; the D gene TCRdb calls, TRBD1, cannot be checked with no DNA. The germline CDR1 and CDR2 sequences are SQVTM and ANQGSEA. The CDR3 is 13 residues long. The CDR3: CSAGGSGANVLTF.

The chain links TRBV20-1 to TRBJ2-7; there is no DNA to check the TCRdb D call of TRBD1. This CDR3 has 14 residues. Germline V gene data show CDR1 as DFQATT and CDR2 as SNEGSKA (reference sequence). CDR3 region: CSARVLSGDSEQYF.

The V gene is TRBV19, the J gene TRBJ2-4; checking the TCRdb D call of TRBD1 is not possible without DNA. The CDR3 is 13 amino acids. CDR1 LNHDA and CDR2 SQIVND come from the germline V gene (reference sequence). The CDR3 region is CASRGTDKNIQYF.

The rearrangement uses TRBV12-3 or TRBV12-4 and TRBJ1-2. The CDR3 covers 15 residues. The CDR3 spells CASSLVIPYNYGYTF.

V gene TRBV5-1 combines with J gene TRBJ2-1. The CDR3 runs 15 residues. Germline assignment: CDR1 SGHRS and CDR2 YFSETQ. CDR3 amino acids: CASTPDRGAYNEQFF. Together with reference TRBV5-1 and TRBJ2-1, the CDR3 gives the full variable domain: KAGVTQTPRYLIKTRGQQVTLSCSPISGHRSVSWYQQTPGQGLQFLFEYFSETQRNKGNFPGRFSGRQFSNSRSEMNVSTLELGDSALYLCASTPDRGAYNEQFFGPGTRLTVL.

The J gene is TRBJ1-2, the V gene TRBV7-2; the TCRdb call, TRBD1, lacks DNA for checking. This CDR3 is 16 amino acids long. Germline assignment: CDR1 SGHTA and CDR2 FQGNSA. CDR3 loop: CASSLGGTGVAIGYTF.

The chain uses TRBV27 and TRBJ1-1; the D gene TCRdb calls, TRBD1, cannot be checked with no DNA. CDR3 length equals 16 residues. Looked up from germline, CDR1 is MNHEY and CDR2 is SMNVEV (reference sequence). The CDR3 reads CASSLSKIRVRTEAFF.

The V call is TRBV7-9, the J call TRBJ2-6; TCRdb's D call of TRBD1 is untestable without DNA. The CDR3 is 20 amino acids. Per the germline V gene, CDR1 is SEHNR and CDR2 is FQNEAQ (reference sequence). CDR3 residues: CASTFLGQGFLYSGANVLTF.

The gene calls are TRBV10-3 and TRBJ1-1. CDR1 ENHRY and CDR2 SYGVKD come from the germline V gene. The CDR3 loop spans 15 amino acids. CDR3: CAISESRIMNTEAFF.

CDR3 protein: CASSSPTGYEQYF. The chain joins TRBV6-5 to TRBJ2-7. The germline CDR1 and CDR2 sequences are MNHEY and SVGAGI. CDR3 length: 13 residues.

The V gene is TRBV5-1, the J gene TRBJ1-2. CDR3 length equals 14 residues. Germline V CDR1 and CDR2: SGHRS, YFSETQ. This chain's CDR3 is CASSLEEGVYGYTF.

The chain recombines TRBV20-1 with TRBJ1-1; TCRdb selects TRBD1, and the lack of DNA leaves this call unchecked. Germline V gene lookup returns CDR1 DFQATT and CDR2 SNEGSKA (reference sequence). This CDR3 has 14 amino acids. The chain's CDR3 is CSASLGQGATEAFF.

This chain links TRBV10-3 with TRBJ1-5; TCRdb's D call, TRBD1, is unchecked because there is no DNA. CDR3 length: 15 amino acids. In germline, CDR1 is ENHRY, CDR2 SYGVKD. This chain's CDR3 is CAISESQGAGQPQHF.

V is TRBV12-3 or TRBV12-4 and J is TRBJ2-1; TCRdb reports TRBD2, a call that lacks DNA to check it against. CDR3 size: 17 residues. The CDR3 here is CASSLAPIAGETNEQFF.